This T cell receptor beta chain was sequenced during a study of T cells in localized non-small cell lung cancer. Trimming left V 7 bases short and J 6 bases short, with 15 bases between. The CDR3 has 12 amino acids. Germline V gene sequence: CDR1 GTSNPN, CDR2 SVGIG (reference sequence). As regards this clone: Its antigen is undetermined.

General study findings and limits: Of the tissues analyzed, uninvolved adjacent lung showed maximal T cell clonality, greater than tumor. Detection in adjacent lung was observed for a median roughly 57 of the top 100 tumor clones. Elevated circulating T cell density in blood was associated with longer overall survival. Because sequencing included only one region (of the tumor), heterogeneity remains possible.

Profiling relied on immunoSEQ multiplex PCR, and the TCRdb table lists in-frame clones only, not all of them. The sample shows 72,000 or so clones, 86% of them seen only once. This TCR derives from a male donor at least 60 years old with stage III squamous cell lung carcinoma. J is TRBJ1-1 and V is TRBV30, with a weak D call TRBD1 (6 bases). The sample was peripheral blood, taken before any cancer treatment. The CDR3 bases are TGTGCCTTATCCCCAAGGGGGTCTGAAGCTTTCTTT. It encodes CALSPRGSEAFF.